The next 29 T cell receptor beta chains were all read from a single sample in a study of control samples from healthy donors and cancer patients. TCRdb keeps only in-frame clones here, not all; method: immunoSEQ multiplex PCR. The sample has roughly 100,000 clones, around four fifths seen once. Material for sequencing was blood. Source of these receptors: a woman aged 50 to 65 in good health.

The V and J genes are TRBV7-8 and TRBJ1-5; D gene ambiguous. Germline CDR1 reads SGHVS; CDR2 reads FQNEAQ. The CDR3 is made up of 15 amino acids. The V and J ends lost 1 base and 1 base respectively, with 8 bases between them. DNA for the CDR3: TGTGCCAGCAGCTTAGAGGGAGGGAGCAATCAGCCCCAGCATTTT. Translation: CASSLEGGSNQPQHF.

CDR3 loop: CASIDRVDTEAFF. The CDR3 nucleotides read TGTGCCAGCATCGACAGGGTTGACACTGAAGCTTTCTTT. V is TRBV28 and J is TRBJ1-1, with 7 positions matching TRBD1. Germline assignment: CDR1 MDHEN and CDR2 SYDVKM. The CDR3 covers 13 residues. V dropped 7 bases and J dropped 3; count of bases not matched to a gene: 5.

This chain connects TRBV18 to TRBJ2-5; 8 bases align to TRBD2. The CDR3 is made up of 16 amino acids. V lost 1 base and J lost 4; bases outside the gene matches: 8. Germline-derived CDR1 and CDR2 are KGHSH and LQKENI. The CDR3 DNA follows: TGTGCCAGCTCACCACGGCTAGCGGGTGGGAGAGAGACCCAGTACTTC. This sequence encodes CASSPRLAGGRETQYF.

This clone was recorded a few times. The V gene is TRBV3-1 (or the pseudogene TRBV3-2), the J gene TRBJ1-2; 10 nucleotides align to TRBD1. J gave up 4 bases and V 6 bases, and 5 bases lay outside the gene matches. Germline CDR1 reads LGHDT; CDR2 reads YNNKEL (reference sequence). The CDR3 totals 14 residues. The CDR3 loop is CASSPGTGVYGYTF. CDR3 DNA sequence: TGTGCCAGCAGTCCAGGGACAGGGGTCTATGGCTACACCTTC.

V and J are TRBV9 and TRBJ1-3; D may be TRBD1 (6 bases). The CDR3 has 16 amino acids. V shed 3 bases and J shed 2 bases, with 15 bases lying between them. Germline loops: CDR1 SGDLS, CDR2 YYNGEE. CDR3 nucleotides: TGTGCCAGCAGCGCCCTGGACAGTCTCCCTGGAAACACCATATATTTT. It codes for CASSALDSLPGNTIYF.

The chain is built from TRBV7-2 and TRBJ1-5; D gene uncertain. This CDR3 is 15 amino acids long. CDR1 and CDR2 (germline): SGHTA, FQGNSA. With 5 bases removed from V and 0 bases from J, the gap between germline ends came to 11 bases. As DNA, the CDR3 is TGTGCCAGCAGCACGTGGACGGATAGCAATCAGCCCCAGCATTTT. Residues: CASSTWTDSNQPQHF.

The chain joins TRBV2 to TRBJ2-6, with TRBD1 identical over 10 bases. The CDR3 loop spans 16 amino acids. CDR1 SNHLY and CDR2 FYNNEI come from the germline V gene. The V segment lost 8 bases and the J segment 4 bases; nucleotides outside the gene matches: 8. CDR3 protein: CASGDRGQGGANVLTF. CDR3 sequence (DNA): TGTGCCAGCGGAGACAGGGGGCAGGGCGGGGCCAACGTCCTGACTTTC.

Here the CDR3 reads CASSLEGMRNYGYTF. CDR3 DNA: TGTGCCAGCAGCTTAGAAGGGATGCGCAACTATGGCTACACCTTC. The V call is TRBV7-9, the J call TRBJ1-2; D unresolved. V shed 1 base and J shed 2 bases, with 11 bases lying between them. The CDR3 sequence is 15 residues long. Germline lookup yields CDR1 SEHNR and CDR2 FQNEAQ (reference sequence). Complete variable domain (other parts from reference TRBV7-9 and TRBJ1-2): DTGVSQNPRHKITKRGQNVTFRCDPISEHNRLYWYRQTLGQGPEFLTYFQNEAQLEKSRLLSDRFSAERPKGSFSTLEIQRTEQGDSAMYLCASSLEGMRNYGYTFGSGTRLTVV.

This chain uses TRBV24-1 with TRBJ1-1, with D hard to call. The germline V gene has CDR1 KGHDR and CDR2 SFDVKD. V gave up 4 bases and J gave up 6 bases, with 5 bases separating them. CDR3 length: 11 amino acids. CDR3 loop: CATSDGAEAFF. As DNA, the CDR3 is TGTGCCACCAGTGACGGGGCTGAAGCTTTCTTT.

The V call is TRBV15, the J call TRBJ1-4; 7 nucleotides line up with TRBD1. J was trimmed by 2 bases and V by 3 bases; bases with no gene match: 6. The CDR3 totals 16 residues. From germline, CDR1 is LNHNV and CDR2 YYDKDF (reference sequence). The CDR3 region is CATSSGRDSTNEKLFF. DNA of the CDR3: TGTGCCACCAGCAGTGGGCGGGACAGCACTAATGAAAAACTGTTTTTT.

The gene calls are TRBV7-9 and TRBJ2-2; tentative D call: TRBD2 (5 bases). The V gene lost 5 bases and the J gene lost 4 bases, with 14 bases spanning the gap. Germline loops: CDR1 SEHNR, CDR2 FQNEAQ (reference sequence). The CDR3 spans 15 residues. The CDR3 spells CASSPPSGGTGELFF. The CDR3 DNA follows: TGTGCCAGCAGCCCCCCGAGCGGCGGCACCGGGGAGCTGTTTTTT.

The rearrangement uses TRBV7-9 and TRBJ2-7; D gene uncertain. V lost 1 base to trimming and J lost 3 bases, with 7 bases between them. The CDR3 spans 13 residues. Germline V gene data show CDR1 as SEHNR and CDR2 as FQNEAQ (reference sequence). CDR3 bases: TGTGCCAGCAGCTTAGGCGCCCGCTACGAGCAGTACTTC. Protein product: CASSLGARYEQYF.

The J gene is TRBJ1-6, the V gene TRBV6-4, with D possibly TRBD1 on 6 matching bases. The V gene lost 8 bases and the J gene lost 6 bases, with 14 bases spanning the gap. Germline CDR1 reads MRHNA; CDR2 reads SNTAGT. The CDR3 is made up of 14 amino acids. CDR3 sequence: CASRGPGVNSPLHF. DNA for the CDR3: TGTGCCAGCCGGGGGCCAGGGGTTAATTCACCCCTCCACTTT.

This sequence joins TRBV7-2 and TRBJ2-2; TRBD2 might be the D (5 bases). The germline V gene has CDR1 SGHTA and CDR2 FQGNSA. Trimming removed 1 base from V and 4 bases from J, with 7 bases in between. CDR3 length equals 14 residues. The CDR3 nucleotides are TGTGCCAGCAGCTTAGTGGGGAGCACCGGGGAGCTGTTTTTT. This codes for CASSLVGSTGELFF.

This CDR3 reads CASLGTSSRGEQFF. The CDR3 nucleotides read TGTGCCAGCCTGGGGACTAGCTCAAGGGGTGAGCAGTTCTTC. This chain uses TRBV2 with TRBJ2-1; 9 bases agree with TRBD2. CDR1 is SNHLY, CDR2 FYNNEI, per germline. With 8 bases clipped from V and 9 bases from J, the junction kept 11 bases outside the gene matches. The CDR3 loop spans 14 amino acids.

V and J are TRBV4-2 and TRBJ1-1; 7 nucleotides align to TRBD1. Losses at the gene ends were 3 bases for V and 7 bases for J; bases not matched to a gene: 5. The CDR3 has 13 amino acids. Germline assignment: CDR1 LGHNA and CDR2 YNFKEQ. In nucleotides, the CDR3 is TGTGCCAGCAGCCAGGCAGGGGGAGTTGAAGCTTTCTTT. It specifies CASSQAGGVEAFF.

The chain recombines TRBV5-4 with TRBJ1-3, with no clear D. Per the germline V gene, CDR1 is SGHNT and CDR2 is YYREEE (reference sequence). V was clipped by 2 bases and J by 7 bases, with 4 bases between them. The CDR3 contains 11 residues. The CDR3 DNA sequence: TGTGCCAGCAGCTTTCTTAACACCATATATTTT. It is translated as CASSFLNTIYF.

This chain joins TRBV19 and TRBJ1-2; D is ambiguous. This CDR3 has 16 amino acids. In germline, CDR1 is LNHDA, CDR2 SQIVND (reference sequence). The V end lost 5 bases, the J end lost 5 bases, and 21 bases lay between the germline ends. The CDR3 loop is CASSPDKGGVGYGYTF. CDR3 DNA: TGTGCCAGTAGTCCCGATAAGGGCGGTGTAGGTTATGGCTACACCTTC.

The rearrangement uses TRBV30 and TRBJ2-7, with 7 bases identical to TRBD2. Trimming took 7 bases from V and 2 from J; bases not matched to a gene: 11. Looked up from germline, CDR1 is GTSNPN and CDR2 is SVGIG (reference sequence). CDR3 size: 14 residues. The CDR3 nucleotides are TGTGCCTCGCATTTGTCGGGAGGTCCCTACGAGCAGTACTTC. This encodes CASHLSGGPYEQYF.

This rearrangement joins TRBV6-5 to TRBJ2-3; unclear D gene. The CDR3 totals 15 residues. From germline, CDR1 is MNHEY and CDR2 SVGAGI. V was cut by 8 bases and J by 0 bases, with 15 bases left in between. DNA for the CDR3: TGTGCCAGCCTAACTGAGCCCGGGAGCACAGATACGCAGTATTTT. Its translation: CASLTEPGSTDTQYF.

The V gene is TRBV7-9, the J gene TRBJ1-1; no clear D. The CDR3 has 11 residues. CDR1 and CDR2 from the germline V gene are SEHNR and FQNEAQ (reference sequence). Trimming cost V 1 base and J 7 bases, with 4 bases left between them. In DNA form, the CDR3 reads TGTGCCAGCAGCTTAGAGGTTGAAGCTTTCTTT. It specifies CASSLEVEAFF.

The chain combines TRBV30 with TRBJ2-6; D may be TRBD1 (6 bases). Looked up from germline, CDR1 is GTSNPN and CDR2 is SVGIG (reference sequence). This CDR3 has 18 residues. V was clipped by 0 bases and J by 1 base, with 16 bases between them. The CDR3 region is CAWSVAGVVPSGANVLTF. Here the CDR3 DNA reads TGTGCCTGGAGTGTCGCAGGGGTAGTACCTTCTGGGGCCAACGTCCTGACTTTC.

The chain combines TRBV5-8 with TRBJ2-4; maybe TRBD1 (6 bases). The V end was cut by 2 bases, the J end by 4 bases, with 10 bases between. The CDR3 covers 14 residues. In germline, CDR1 is SGHTS, CDR2 YDEGEE. CDR3 in amino acids: CASSLGTRKNIQYF. CDR3 nucleotide sequence: TGTGCCAGCAGCTTAGGGACACGGAAAAACATTCAGTACTTC.

The rearrangement joins TRBV7-6 to TRBJ1-1, with no clear D. The CDR3 totals 14 residues. CDR1 and CDR2 from the germline V gene are SGHVS and FNYEAQ. V lost 2 bases and J lost 0, with 7 bases in between. CDR3 in amino acids: CASSLSELNTEAFF. CDR3 coding DNA: TGTGCCAGCAGCTTATCAGAGCTGAACACTGAAGCTTTCTTT.

This clone was picked up one time. The rearrangement links TRBV11-1 to TRBJ2-7; D may be TRBD2 (5 bases). CDR1 is SGHAT and CDR2 is FQDESV in the germline V gene (reference sequence). This CDR3 is built from 18 residues. Trimming removed 0 bases from V and 2 bases from J, with 20 bases in between. The CDR3 nucleotides are TGTGCCAGCAGCTTAGCCCGGCCTGGTAGCGCGCACACCTACGAGCAGTACTTC. It specifies CASSLARPGSAHTYEQYF.

The chain combines TRBV24-1 with TRBJ2-7, with TRBD1 identical over 8 bases. With 3 bases clipped from V and 4 bases from J, the junction kept 4 bases outside the gene matches. CDR3 size: 14 residues. CDR1 and CDR2 from the germline V gene are KGHDR and SFDVKD. The CDR3 spells CATSDHDRGYEQYF. DNA of the CDR3: TGTGCCACCAGTGATCATGACAGGGGATACGAGCAGTACTTC.

This sequence joins TRBV19 and TRBJ1-6, with D hard to call. Trimming took 5 bases from V and 7 from J, leaving 15 bases between them. Germline assignment: CDR1 LNHDA and CDR2 SQIVND (reference sequence). The CDR3 spans 15 residues. The CDR3 protein is CASSPSPRTNSPLHF. The CDR3 DNA reads as TGTGCCAGTAGTCCGTCCCCTCGGACGAATTCACCCCTCCACTTT.

J is TRBJ2-5 and V is TRBV11-2; 8 bases agree with TRBD1. The CDR3 sequence is 15 residues long. J gave up 4 bases and V 4 bases, and 8 bases lay outside the gene matches. CDR1 SGHAT and CDR2 FQNNGV come from the germline V gene. CDR3 sequence: CASSSHRGTGETQYF. DNA for the CDR3: TGTGCCAGCAGCTCCCATCGGGGGACAGGAGAGACCCAGTACTTC.

This rearrangement joins TRBV13 to TRBJ1-5; 9 positions match TRBD1. The CDR3 is made up of 18 amino acids. V trimming: 5 bases; J trimming: 2 bases; junction bases outside the gene matches: 13. Per germline, CDR1 PRHDT and CDR2 FYEKMQ (reference sequence). The CDR3 DNA follows: TGTGCCAGCAGCCCTAAGGGGGACAGGGAGGGCGGCAATCAGCCCCAGCATTTT. It yields the protein CASSPKGDREGGNQPQHF.